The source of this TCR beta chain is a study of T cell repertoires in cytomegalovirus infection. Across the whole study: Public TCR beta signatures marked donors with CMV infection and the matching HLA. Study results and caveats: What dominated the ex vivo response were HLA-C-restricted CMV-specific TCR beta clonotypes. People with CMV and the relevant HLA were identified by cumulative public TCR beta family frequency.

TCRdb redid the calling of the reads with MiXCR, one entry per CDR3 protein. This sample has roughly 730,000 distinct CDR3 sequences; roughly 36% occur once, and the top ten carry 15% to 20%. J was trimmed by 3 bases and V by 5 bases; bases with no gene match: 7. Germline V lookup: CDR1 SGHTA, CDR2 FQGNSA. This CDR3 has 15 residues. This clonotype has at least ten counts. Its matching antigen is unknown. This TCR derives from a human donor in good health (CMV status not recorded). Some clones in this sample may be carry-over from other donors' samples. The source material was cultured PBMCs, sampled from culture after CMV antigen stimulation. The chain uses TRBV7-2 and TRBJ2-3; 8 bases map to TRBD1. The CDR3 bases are TGTGCCAGCAGCCCCAGGGACAGGAGGACAGATACGCAGTATTTT. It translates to CASSPRDRRTDTQYF.